This T cell receptor (beta chain) is drawn from a study of CD4 T cells in relation to SARS-CoV-2 and coronaviruses. The overall study: ViraFEST: roughly ten-day antigen culture of PBMCs, then TCR beta CDR3 sequencing.

Regarding this clone: Its specificity is not known.

Unexposed donor CD4+ T cells date from 2011-2018, before the COVID-19 pandemic. CD4+ T cells were isolated from the cells after roughly 11 days of culture. Testing used SARS-CoV-2 S/N and four cold-coronavirus spikes on unexposed-donor CD4+ T cells, cells permitting. On days 3 and 7, cultures got half fresh IL-2 medium. V lost 6 bases to trimming and J lost 3 bases; unmatched junction nucleotides: 10. Germline values: CDR1 MNHEY, CDR2 SVGAGI. The CDR3 loop spans 15 amino acids. Clones were sequenced by immunoSEQ multiplex PCR, and TCRdb holds only the in-frame ones, with some missing. The sample lists roughly 24,000 clones, approximately 72% occurring once.

The chain uses TRBV6-5 and TRBJ1-1, with TRBD1 matching over 7 bases. The source is a human donor in good health. The source material was CD4+ T cells from PBMCs, cultured in vitro. The CDR3: CASSRDRPLYTEAFF. The CDR3 region has the DNA TGTGCCAGCAGCCGGGACAGACCCCTATACACTGAAGCTTTCTTT.